The T cell receptor (beta chain) under discussion was sequenced for a study of monozygotic twins with inflammatory bowel disease. The CDR3 sequence is 13 residues long. From germline, CDR1 is MNHEY and CDR2 SVGAGI. Unsorted whole blood yielded the total RNA, with T cells left unselected. About this clonotype itself: Its target is not known.

With the 5' RACE reads reprocessed, TCRdb shows one record per CDR3 protein and no DNA. The repertoire table contains about 300,000 distinct CDR3 sequences. Findings of the study overall: Perhaps reflecting limited power, concordant and discordant twins did not differ in repertoire similarity. Among IBD patients, fewer clonotypes were shared with others than among healthy twins, especially with disease activity.

Sequencing was performed on blood. J is TRBJ1-1 and V is TRBV6-5. This TCR was sampled from a human donor with ulcerative colitis or Crohn's disease, or a healthy co-twin of an affected twin (not recorded which). This chain's CDR3 is CASRTTRNTEAFF.